This entry features one T cell receptor beta chain sequence. Its antigen is currently unknown. Together with a sample-barcoded 5' primer, a J-beta primer mix was included in a second PCR lasting roughly 6 to 12 cycles. CDR3-containing paired-end reads numbered at least 2.5 million in each sample. Each CDR3 protein gets one entry after TCRdb re-called the 5' RACE reads with MiXCR. The table lists about 830,000 distinct CDR3 sequences, around 62% of them singletons. V was trimmed by 5 bases and J by 5 bases, leaving 14 bases between them. Per the germline V gene, CDR1 is SGHTA and CDR2 is FQGNSA. This CDR3 has 14 residues. The sample originates from a study of blood T cells in healthy people across ages. General observations from the study: Compared with aged donors, long-lived donors showed fewer expanded clones, suggesting selection.

The chain joins TRBV7-2 to TRBJ2-3; weak D call: TRBD2 (5 bases). This TCR was recovered from a man younger than 40 in good health. Sequencing was done on a sample of blood. Here the CDR3 DNA reads TGTGCCAGCAGCCCTGGGGTAGCGATAGATACGCAGTATTTT. It codes for CASSPGVAIDTQYF.